These 13 T cell receptor beta chains were all obtained from the same sample, sequenced in a study of blood T cell repertoires in COVID-19. Produced via immunoSEQ multiplex PCR; TCRdb's table is partial and in-frame only. Of 15,000 to 20,000 clones in the sample, approximately 80% are singletons; the top ten hold around a sixth. The sequencing input was peripheral blood. These receptors were obtained from a man between 65 and 85 years old with COVID-19, enrolled during active disease.

The chain joins TRBV28 to TRBJ2-7, with 8 nucleotides matching TRBD1. After removal of 6 bases from V and 2 bases from J, the junction contained 9 bases not matched to a gene. The germline CDR1 and CDR2 sequences are MDHEN and SYDVKM. This CDR3 has 15 amino acids. The CDR3 region has the DNA TGTGCCAGCAGGCCCACCGGGACAGGAGCCTACGAGCAGTACTTC. Translating gives CASRPTGTGAYEQYF.

V usage is TRBV4-3 and J usage is TRBJ2-5, with no clear D. Trimming cost V 1 base and J 1 base, with 7 bases left between them. Germline V CDR1 and CDR2: LGHNA, YSLEER. This CDR3 contains 14 residues. CDR3 bases: TGCGCCAGCAGCCAAGGAGTAGCCCAAGAGACCCAGTACTTC. Translated: CASSQGVAQETQYF.

The chain employs TRBV5-5 and TRBJ2-2; tentative D call: TRBD2 (6 bases). Germline CDR1 is SGHKS and CDR2 is YYEKEE (reference sequence). This CDR3 is 15 amino acids long. V dropped 5 bases and J dropped 4 bases, with 15 bases sitting between them. The DNA of the CDR3 is TGTGCCAGCAGAGGTCCCGGGACTCCCACCGGGGAGCTGTTTTTT. It encodes CASRGPGTPTGELFF. The variable domain in full, with the rest retrieved from reference TRBV5-5 and TRBJ2-2, is DAGVTQSPTHLIKTRGQQVTLRCSPISGHKSVSWYQQVLGQGPQFIFQYYEKEERGRGNFPDRFSARQFPNYSSELNVNALLLGDSALYLCASRGPGTPTGELFFGEGSRLTVL.

The chain employs TRBV7-9 and TRBJ1-3; possibly TRBD1 for D (5 bases). V was pared by 5 bases and J by 6 bases, with 11 bases between. The V gene's germline CDR1 is SEHNR and CDR2 FQNEAQ (reference sequence). This CDR3 contains 13 residues. The CDR3 sequence is CASSLGHVNTIYF. The CDR3 nucleotides are TGTGCCAGCAGCCTAGGACATGTAAACACCATATATTTT.

The chain links TRBV10-3 to TRBJ1-6; tentatively, D is TRBD1 (5 bases). V lost 0 bases and J 9 bases, leaving 12 bases between the germline ends. Germline lookup yields CDR1 ENHRY and CDR2 SYGVKD. The CDR3 covers 15 residues. The CDR3 DNA is TGTGCCATCAGTGAGTCGCGGTGGGGCAGTTCACCCCTCCACTTT. Protein: CAISESRWGSSPLHF.

V gene TRBV18 combines with J gene TRBJ1-1; 7 bases map to TRBD1. The CDR3 runs 13 residues. Germline lookup yields CDR1 KGHSH and CDR2 LQKENI. With V trimmed by 3 bases and J by 4 bases, 2 bases remained unmatched. CDR3 in DNA: TGTGCCAGCTCACCTACAGGGGTCACTGAAGCTTTCTTT. This encodes CASSPTGVTEAFF.

The genes are TRBV3-1 (or the pseudogene TRBV3-2) and TRBJ2-1; D may be TRBD1 (6 bases). Germline V CDR1 and CDR2: LGHDT, YNNKEL (reference sequence). V was shortened by 6 bases and J by 7 bases, with 19 bases between the two germline ends. This CDR3 contains 15 residues. CDR3 in amino acids: CASSDGQLLGNEQFF. CDR3 nucleotides: TGTGCCAGCAGTGATGGACAGTTACTGGGGAATGAGCAGTTCTTC.

This clone has more than one count but fewer than ten. V gene TRBV6-5 combines with J gene TRBJ1-6; 8 bases align to TRBD1. V lost 5 bases to trimming and J lost 10 bases; unmatched junction nucleotides: 7. This CDR3 is built from 14 residues. Germline V gene lookup returns CDR1 MNHEY and CDR2 SVGAGI. CDR3 region: CASSLDRGGSPLHF. The DNA of the CDR3 is TGTGCCAGCAGTCTTGACAGGGGAGGGTCACCCCTCCACTTT.

V gene TRBV6-5 combines with J gene TRBJ2-7; 9 bases line up with TRBD1. Unmatched junction bases numbered 5, after V lost 4 bases and J lost 4 bases. The CDR3 consists of 14 residues. Germline V gene data show CDR1 as MNHEY and CDR2 as SVGAGI. CDR3 loop: CASSSGTGRYEQYF. The DNA for the CDR3 is TGTGCCAGCAGTTCCGGGACAGGGAGGTACGAGCAGTACTTC.

The chain carries TRBV11-3 and TRBJ1-1; no reliable D call. This CDR3 is built from 12 residues. V was clipped by 4 bases and J by 3 bases, with 6 bases between them. CDR1 and CDR2 from the germline V gene are SGHNT and YENEEA. The CDR3 DNA follows: TGTGCCAGCAGCTCAGGTGACACTGAAGCTTTCTTT. It encodes CASSSGDTEAFF. The complete variable domain, with remaining parts taken from reference TRBV11-3 and TRBJ1-1, reads EAGVVQSPRYKIIEKKQPVAFWCNPISGHNTLYWYLQNLGQGPELLIRYENEEAVDDSQLPKDRFSAERLKGVDSTLKIQPAELGDSAVYLCASSSGDTEAFFGQGTRLTVV.

This clone has more than one count but fewer than ten. The chain uses TRBV4-1 and TRBJ1-1; D possibly corresponds to TRBD1 (6 bases). Trimming stripped 4 bases from V and 5 bases from J, with 11 bases between. The CDR3 has 13 amino acids. CDR1 and CDR2 from the germline V gene are MGHRA and YSYEKL. Here the CDR3 reads CASSRTVGTEAFF. CDR3 coding DNA: TGCGCCAGCAGCCGGACAGTGGGAACTGAAGCTTTCTTT.

The chain is built from TRBV20-1 and TRBJ2-5; TRBD2 aligns across 8 bases. Germline V lookup: CDR1 DFQATT, CDR2 SNEGSKA (reference sequence). V lost 6 bases and J lost 7; bases outside the gene matches: 4. This CDR3 region has 11 residues. CDR3 residues: CSAPREGTQYF. Written as DNA, the CDR3 is TGCAGTGCACCCCGGGAGGGGACCCAGTACTTC.

This sequence joins TRBV6-2 or TRBV6-3 and TRBJ1-2; TRBD1 matches at 8 bases. The CDR3 spans 14 residues. The germline gives CDR1 MNHEY, CDR2 SVGEGT. V lost 6 bases to trimming and J lost 4 bases; unmatched junction nucleotides: 7. The CDR3 coding sequence is TGTGCCAGCAGCCCGAGGGACAGGCTCTATGGCTACACCTTC. Encoded protein: CASSPRDRLYGYTF.